Given below is one TCR beta chain in context. From germline, CDR1 is SGHTA and CDR2 FQGTGA. V was pared by 2 bases and J by 5 bases, with 15 bases between. This CDR3 spans 15 amino acids. The data are from a study of T-cell memory formation after mild COVID-19. Each CDR3 protein gets one entry after TCRdb re-called the 5' RACE reads with MiXCR. The data contain about 400,000 distinct CDR3 sequences, 20% to 30% of them singletons. The J gene is TRBJ2-5, the V gene TRBV7-3; D is uncertain. Sequenced input: PBMCs or a T cell subset sorted from them (not recorded which). This receptor was obtained from an adult woman who had mild COVID-19 (a few samples of this study predate the infection). Cell type and time point are not known. The CDR3 is CASSLQGLYFETQYF. The DNA for the CDR3 is TGTGCCAGCAGCTTACAAGGTCTTTATTTCGAGACCCAGTACTTC.